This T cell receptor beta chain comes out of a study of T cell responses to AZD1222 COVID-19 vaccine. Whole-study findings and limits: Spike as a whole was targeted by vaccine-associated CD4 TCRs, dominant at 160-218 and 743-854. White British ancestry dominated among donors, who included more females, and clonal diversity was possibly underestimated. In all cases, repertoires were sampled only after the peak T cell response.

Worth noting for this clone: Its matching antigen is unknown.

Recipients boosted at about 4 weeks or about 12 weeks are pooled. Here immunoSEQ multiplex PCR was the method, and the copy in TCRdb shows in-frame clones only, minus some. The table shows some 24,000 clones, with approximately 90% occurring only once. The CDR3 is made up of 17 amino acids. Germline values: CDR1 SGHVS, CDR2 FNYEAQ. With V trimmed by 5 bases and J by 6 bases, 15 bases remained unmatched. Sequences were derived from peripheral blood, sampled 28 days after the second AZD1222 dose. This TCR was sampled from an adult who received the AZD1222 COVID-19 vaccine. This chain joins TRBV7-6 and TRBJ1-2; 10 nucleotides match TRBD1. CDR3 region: CASSEKDRGYSADGYTF. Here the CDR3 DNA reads TGTGCCAGCAGCGAAAAGGACAGGGGGTATTCAGCGGATGGCTACACCTTC.